Following are 9 T cell receptor beta chains from one sample sequenced in a study of shared clonotypes between healthy human individuals. Assay: immunoSEQ multiplex PCR; the TCRdb copy retains only in-frame clones and omits some. The sample includes over 2 million clones, 95% of them seen just once. The sequenced material came from naive CD4+ T cells sorted from blood. Stated subset: CD45RA+ positively selected. The receptors stem from a man aged 18 to 30 in good health.

This clone has just one count. Other DNA sequences of this sample code for an identical CDR3. The rearrangement uses TRBV15 and TRBJ2-7, with 7 positions matching TRBD1. The CDR3 length is 14 residues. J was trimmed by 0 bases and V by 4 bases; bases with no gene match: 3. Germline V gives CDR1 LNHNV, CDR2 YYDKDF (reference sequence). CDR3 in DNA: TGTGCCACCAGCACAGGGGGTTCCTCCTACGAGCAGTACTTC. It is translated as CATSTGGSSYEQYF. Variable domain in full (rest from reference TRBV15 and TRBJ2-7): DAMVIQNPRYQVTQFGKPVTLSCSQTLNHNVMYWYQQKSSQAPKLLFHYYDKDFNNEADTPDNFQSRRPNTSFCFLDIRSPGLGDTAMYLCATSTGGSSYEQYFGPGTRLTVT.

The V gene is TRBV11-3, the J gene TRBJ2-3; D possibly matches TRBD1 or TRBD2 (5 bases each). Trimming shortened V by 6 bases and J by 0 bases, and 13 bases separated the two germline ends. Germline-derived CDR1 and CDR2 are SGHNT and YENEEA. The CDR3 loop spans 15 amino acids. This chain's CDR3 is CASSRDGRSTDTQYF. In DNA, the CDR3 is TGTGCCAGCAGTCGGGACGGCAGGAGCACAGATACGCAGTATTTT.

This chain uses TRBV25-1 with TRBJ2-3; the D gene is possibly TRBD1 (6 bases). Germline V lookup: CDR1 MGHDK, CDR2 SYGVNS. This CDR3 comprises 15 residues. Trimming shortened V by 7 bases and J by 6 bases, and 20 bases separated the two germline ends. This CDR3 reads CASTNTGSLGDTQYF. As DNA, the CDR3 is TGTGCCAGCACAAACACAGGGTCCTTAGGGGATACGCAGTATTTT.

This clone appeared a single time. V and J are TRBV5-1 and TRBJ2-1; 8 positions agree with TRBD2. The CDR3 runs to 15 residues. The J segment lost 4 bases and the V segment lost 4 bases, leaving 7 bases of the junction unmatched. Germline-derived CDR1 and CDR2 are SGHRS and YFSETQ. CDR3 region: CASSRGREEYNEQFF. In nucleotides, the CDR3 is TGCGCCAGCAGCCGGGGGCGGGAGGAATACAATGAGCAGTTCTTC.

This chain uses TRBV28 with TRBJ2-7, with D perhaps TRBD1 (6 bases). Trimming pared 7 bases from V and 2 bases from J, leaving 15 bases between. Germline V gene lookup returns CDR1 MDHEN and CDR2 SYDVKM. The CDR3 loop spans 14 amino acids. CDR3 sequence (DNA): TGTGCCAGCACTCCCGACAGGTTCCCCTACGAGCAGTACTTC. Its protein product is CASTPDRFPYEQYF.

In DNA, the CDR3 is TGTGCCAGTAGTTTTTGGACAGGGCGAGGTGACACTGAAGCTTTCTTT. Its translation is CASSFWTGRGDTEAFF. The chain joins TRBV19 to TRBJ1-1; 8 bases line up with TRBD1. The CDR3 totals 16 residues. Trimming removed 5 bases from V and 3 bases from J; junction bases left unmatched: 11. The germline gives CDR1 LNHDA, CDR2 SQIVND (reference sequence).

V is TRBV2 and J is TRBJ2-3; a possible D gene is TRBD2 (6 bases). Per germline, CDR1 SNHLY and CDR2 FYNNEI. The V and J ends lost 6 bases and 9 bases respectively, with 13 bases between them. CDR3 length equals 12 residues. CDR3 amino acids: CASRDYNRTQYF. The CDR3 nucleotides are TGTGCCAGCAGGGACTACAATCGGACGCAGTATTTT.

The chain is built from TRBV25-1 and TRBJ2-6; 8 bases are shared with TRBD1. This CDR3 has 16 residues. From germline, CDR1 is MGHDK and CDR2 SYGVNS. With V trimmed by 3 bases and J by 2 bases, 3 bases remained unmatched. This CDR3 reads CASSEQGAAGANVLTF. The CDR3 nucleotides read TGTGCCAGCAGTGAGCAGGGGGCGGCTGGGGCCAACGTCCTGACTTTC.

The genes are TRBV5-5 and TRBJ1-4; possible D gene TRBD1, 6 bases. Trimming took off 4 bases at V and 3 bases at J, with 16 bases between the two ends. The CDR3 has 16 residues. The V gene's germline CDR1 is SGHKS and CDR2 YYEKEE (reference sequence). The CDR3 bases are TGTGCCAGCAGCCGTCAGATTGACAGGTCTAATGAAAAACTGTTTTTT. This translates into CASSRQIDRSNEKLFF.